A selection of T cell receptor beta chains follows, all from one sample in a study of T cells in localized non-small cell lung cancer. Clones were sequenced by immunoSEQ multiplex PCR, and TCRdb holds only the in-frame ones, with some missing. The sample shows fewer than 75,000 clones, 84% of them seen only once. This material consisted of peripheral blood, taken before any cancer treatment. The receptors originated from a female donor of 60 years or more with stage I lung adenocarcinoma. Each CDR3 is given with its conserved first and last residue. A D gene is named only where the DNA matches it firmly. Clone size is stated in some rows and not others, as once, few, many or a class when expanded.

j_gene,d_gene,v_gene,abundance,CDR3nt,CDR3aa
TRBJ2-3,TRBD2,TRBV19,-,TGTGCCAGCACTGGACTAGCGGGTATACGAGATACGCAGTATTTT,CASTGLAGIRDTQYF
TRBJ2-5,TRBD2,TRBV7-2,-,TGTGCCAGTAGCGGGGGACCCCAAGAGACCCAGTACTTC,CASSGGPQETQYF
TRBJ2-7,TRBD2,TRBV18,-,TGTGCCAGCTCGGTAGCGGGGGGCTACGAGCAGTACTTC,CASSVAGGYEQYF
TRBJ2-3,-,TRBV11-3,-,TGTGCCAGCAGCTTAGGAGGGAGTACAGATACGCAGTATTTT,CASSLGGSTDTQYF
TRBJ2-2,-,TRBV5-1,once,TGCGCCAGCCGCGTTGGGACGTACAACACCGGGGAGCTGTTTTTT,CASRVGTYNTGELFF
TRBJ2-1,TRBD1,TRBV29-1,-,TGCAGCGTTGAAAGAGGGACAGGGGGCAATGAGCAGTTCTTC,CSVERGTGGNEQFF
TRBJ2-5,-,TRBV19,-,TGTGCCAGTAGTATAGGTAACAGCCCCCCGGAGACCCAGTACTTC,CASSIGNSPPETQYF
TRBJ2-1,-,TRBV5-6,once,TGTGCCAGCAGCTTGGAGGTAGCTTGGGTAAATCAGCAGTTCTTC,CASSLEVAWVNQQFF
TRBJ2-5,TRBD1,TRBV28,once,TGTGCCAGCAGTTTTAGACAGGGGGCGTTTGAGACCCAGTACTTC,CASSFRQGAFETQYF
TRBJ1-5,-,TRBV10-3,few,TGTGCCATCAGTGAGGATGGCCTTGTGGGCATTAGCAATCAGCCCCAGCATTTT,CAISEDGLVGISNQPQHF
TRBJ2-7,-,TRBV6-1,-,TGTGCCAGCAGTGAACTACGGAGCTCCTACGAGCAGTACTTC,CASSELRSSYEQYF
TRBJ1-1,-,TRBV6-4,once,TGTGCCAGCAGTGACCAGGCCTCTGGAGGGACTGAAGCTTTCTTT,CASSDQASGGTEAFF
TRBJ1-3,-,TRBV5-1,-,TGCGCCAGCAGCTTGGTCGCAGAATCGGGTGGAAACACCATATATTTT,CASSLVAESGGNTIYF
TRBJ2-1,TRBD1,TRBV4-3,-,TGCGCCAGCAGCCAATCGACAGGGTTCGCCTACAATGAGCAGTTCTTC,CASSQSTGFAYNEQFF
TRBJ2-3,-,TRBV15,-,TGTGCCACCAGCAGGCGGGCGGGGAGCACAGATACGCAGTATTTT,CATSRRAGSTDTQYF
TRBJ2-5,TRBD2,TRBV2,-,TGTGCCTCTCACGGGGGGAAAGAGACCCAGTACTTC,CASHGGKETQYF
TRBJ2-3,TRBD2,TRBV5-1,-,TGCGCCAGCAGCTCCACTAGCGGGGGGGGTACAGATACGCAGTATTTT,CASSSTSGGGTDTQYF
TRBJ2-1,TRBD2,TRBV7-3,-,TGTGCCAGCAGCCGACGGACTAGCGGTGAGCAGTTCTTC,CASSRRTSGEQFF
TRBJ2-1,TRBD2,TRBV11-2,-,TGTGCCAGCAGACCCTATAGCGGGAGGGCAGGTAACGAGCAGTTCTTC,CASRPYSGRAGNEQFF
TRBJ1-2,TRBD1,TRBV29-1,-,TGCAGCGCCCTGACAGGGGAGGATGGCTACACCTTC,CSALTGEDGYTF
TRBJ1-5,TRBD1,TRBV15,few,TGTGCCACCAGCAGAGATCGTACAGGGGGCAATCAGCCCCAGCATTTT,CATSRDRTGGNQPQHF
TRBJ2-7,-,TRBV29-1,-,TGCAGCGTTCAGACTGGCGGTGCCTACGAGCAGTACTTC,CSVQTGGAYEQYF
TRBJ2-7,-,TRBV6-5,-,TGTGCCACCACCCTCCGCCTGGGGAACGAGCAGTACTTC,CATTLRLGNEQYF
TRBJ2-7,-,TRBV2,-,TGTGCCAGCAGTGAATCTAGCCCACTGGGATACGAGCAGTACTTC,CASSESSPLGYEQYF
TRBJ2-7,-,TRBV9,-,TGTGCCAGCAGCCCTTTTCGAGGGGCCGACTCCTACGAGCAGTACTTC,CASSPFRGADSYEQYF
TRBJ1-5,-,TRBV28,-,TGTGCCAGCAGTCCGAGTTTGGGCAATCAGCCCCAGCATTTT,CASSPSLGNQPQHF
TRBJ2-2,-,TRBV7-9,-,TGTGCCAGCAGCTGGGGGCAGGGGATTACCGGGGAGCTGTTTTTT,CASSWGQGITGELFF
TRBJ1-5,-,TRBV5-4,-,TGTGCCAGCAGTGATCGCAATCAGCCCCAGCATTTT,CASSDRNQPQHF
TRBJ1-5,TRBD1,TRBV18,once,TGTGCCAGCTCACCACGAAGGACAGGCGGCAATCAGCCCCAGCATTTT,CASSPRRTGGNQPQHF
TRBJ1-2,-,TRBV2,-,TGTGCCAGCAGTCTGGCAGGTGCCTATGGCTACACCTTC,CASSLAGAYGYTF
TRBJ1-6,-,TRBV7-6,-,TGTGCCAGCAGCTTAGGAGCAGAGGGTGAAGACCCCCTCCACTTT,CASSLGAEGEDPLHF
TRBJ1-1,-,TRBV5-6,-,TGTGCCAGCAGCTTGGCGGCAGGTAGAAGAACGACTGAAGCTTTCTTT,CASSLAAGRRTTEAFF
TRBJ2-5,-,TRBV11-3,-,TGTGCCAGCAGCTTAGGTTTTAAAGAGACCCAGTACTTC,CASSLGFKETQYF
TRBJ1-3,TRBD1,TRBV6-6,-,TGTGCCAGCAGTTACTCCCCGGACAGGGGAAACACCATATATTTT,CASSYSPDRGNTIYF
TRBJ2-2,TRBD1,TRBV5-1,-,TGCGCCAGCAGCTTGGTCCCGGGACAGTACACCGGGGAGCTGTTTTTT,CASSLVPGQYTGELFF
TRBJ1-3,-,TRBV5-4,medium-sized,TGTGCCAGCAGCTTGGCACAAGGAAACACCATATATTTT,CASSLAQGNTIYF
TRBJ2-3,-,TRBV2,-,TGTGCCAGCAGTGATCAGGTGTCTAGCACAGATACGCAGTATTTT,CASSDQVSSTDTQYF
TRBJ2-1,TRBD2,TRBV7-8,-,TGTGCCAGCAGCCTGGGACTAGCGACTTACAATGAGCAGTTCTTC,CASSLGLATYNEQFF
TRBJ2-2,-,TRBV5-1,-,TGCGCCAGCAGCTTGGTAGAGGCCGGGGAGCTGTTTTTT,CASSLVEAGELFF
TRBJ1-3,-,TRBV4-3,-,TGCGCCAGCAGCCAAGATCTTGAGAGTAGCACCATATATTTT,CASSQDLESSTIYF
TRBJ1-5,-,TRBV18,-,TGTGCCAGCTCACCAAGGAGGTTGGAATACAGGACCTATAGCAATCAGCCCCAGCATTTT,CASSPRRLEYRTYSNQPQHF
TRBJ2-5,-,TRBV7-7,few,TGTGCTAGCAGCTTAGATTCTGGAGAGACCCAGTACTTC,CASSLDSGETQYF
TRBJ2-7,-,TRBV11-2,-,TGTGCCAGCAGCTTAGAGCGAGGCGGGACGAGGAGCTCCTACGAGCAGTACTTC,CASSLERGGTRSSYEQYF
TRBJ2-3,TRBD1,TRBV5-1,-,TGCGCCAGCAGCCAAGGGACAGCCAACACAGATACGCAGTATTTT,CASSQGTANTDTQYF
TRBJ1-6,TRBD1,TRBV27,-,TGTGCCAGCAGTGTAACGGGACAGGGGTCTCTCCTCCACTTT,CASSVTGQGSLLHF